The 4 T cell receptor beta chains listed next were all sequenced from one sample in a study of vaccination effects on CD4 cells after COVID-19. The protocol was immunoSEQ multiplex PCR, while the TCRdb copy is restricted to in-frame clones and leaves out a portion. In the table there are about 45,000 clones, around 70% of which are singletons. For these receptors, no antigen is known. It was after nine to eleven days of culture that CD4+ T cells were isolated. Participants completed two doses of the BNT162b2 or mRNA-1273 vaccine. Source: CD4+ T cells from PBMCs cultured without peptide, taken after COVID-19 vaccination. The receptor set was obtained from a human donor who received a COVID-19 vaccine.

This clone has a handful of counts. V is TRBV27 and J is TRBJ1-6, with 9 bases matching TRBD1. CDR1 is MNHEY, CDR2 SMNVEV, per germline (reference sequence). Losses at the gene ends were 4 bases for V and 8 bases for J; bases not matched to a gene: 3. The CDR3 contains 14 residues. The CDR3 sequence is CASSSTGGHSPLHF. The CDR3 bases are TGTGCCAGCAGTTCCACAGGGGGCCATTCACCCCTCCACTTT.

The rearrangement joins TRBV5-1 to TRBJ2-3, with TRBD2 matching 11 bases. The junction had 5 bases not matched to a gene; V was cut back by 0 bases and J by 11 bases. The V gene's germline CDR1 is SGHRS and CDR2 YFSETQ. This CDR3 is 14 amino acids long. CDR3 in amino acids: CASSLEVSGRGQYF. In nucleotides, the CDR3 is TGCGCCAGCAGCTTGGAGGTTAGCGGGAGGGGGCAGTATTTT.

The table lists this clone with many counts. The chain employs TRBV4-1 and TRBJ1-1; D might be TRBD1 (6 bases). This CDR3 comprises 15 residues. Between the trimmed V and J ends, which lost 8 bases and 4 bases, there was a span of 20 bases. Germline V lookup: CDR1 MGHRA, CDR2 YSYEKL. The CDR3 protein is CASQSQGSRRTEAFF. In nucleotides, the CDR3 is TGCGCCAGCCAGTCGCAGGGGTCCAGGCGCACTGAAGCTTTCTTT.

The chain recombines TRBV5-5 with TRBJ1-2; a weak D match, TRBD1 (5 bases). The V end lost 3 bases, the J end lost 8 bases, and 14 bases lay between the germline ends. The CDR3 length is 13 residues. Germline assignment: CDR1 SGHKS and CDR2 YYEKEE (reference sequence). The chain's CDR3 is CASSSHGDGGYTF. The CDR3 nucleotides read TGTGCCAGCAGCTCCCACGGGGACGGCGGCTACACCTTC. The variable domain in full, with the rest retrieved from reference TRBV5-5 and TRBJ1-2, is DAGVTQSPTHLIKTRGQQVTLRCSPISGHKSVSWYQQVLGQGPQFIFQYYEKEERGRGNFPDRFSARQFPNYSSELNVNALLLGDSALYLCASSSHGDGGYTFGSGTRLTVV.